Each of the 20 T cell receptor beta chains below was sequenced from the same sample in a study of T cell responses to AZD1222 COVID-19 vaccine. The table came from immunoSEQ multiplex PCR; TCRdb's copy has only in-frame clones and leaves some out. The table lists approximately 100,000 clones, around 87% of them singletons, with roughly a tenth in the top ten. Sample: peripheral blood, taken 28 days after the second AZD1222 dose. The receptors were gathered from an adult who received the AZD1222 COVID-19 vaccine.

The V call is TRBV6-5, the J call TRBJ1-1; 8 positions agree with TRBD1. Germline CDR1 is MNHEY and CDR2 is SVGAGI. The CDR3 extends over 15 amino acids. Germline trimming cut 4 bases from V and 3 bases from J; bases unmatched to any gene: 7. As DNA, the CDR3 is TGTGCCAGCAGTTCCGGACAGGGATGGGACACTGAAGCTTTCTTT. It is translated as CASSSGQGWDTEAFF.

The chain recombines TRBV5-1 with TRBJ1-2, with D possibly TRBD1 on 5 matching bases. Germline-derived CDR1 and CDR2 are SGHRS and YFSETQ. The CDR3 runs to 13 residues. V lost 2 bases and J 4 bases, leaving 9 bases between the germline ends. The CDR3 region has the DNA TGCGCCAGCAGCTTAGGAGGGGCCTATGGCTACACCTTC. Protein: CASSLGGAYGYTF.

This chain uses TRBV27 with TRBJ1-1, with D uncertain. Trimming took 5 bases from V and 1 from J, leaving 8 bases between them. Germline loops: CDR1 MNHEY, CDR2 SMNVEV (reference sequence). This CDR3 spans 13 amino acids. The CDR3 region has the DNA TGTGCCAGCAGTCGAGTCAGGAACACTGAAGCTTTCTTT. Protein product: CASSRVRNTEAFF.

The chain employs TRBV3-1 (or the pseudogene TRBV3-2) and TRBJ1-5; 9 bases map to TRBD1. Trimming cost V 3 bases and J 3 bases; bases outside gene matches: 6. The CDR3 spans 16 residues. Germline assignment: CDR1 LGHDT and CDR2 YNNKEL (reference sequence). The CDR3 is CASSHQTGGNNQPQHF. The CDR3 coding sequence is TGTGCCAGCAGCCACCAGACAGGGGGAAACAATCAGCCCCAGCATTTT.

The chain links TRBV3-1 (or the pseudogene TRBV3-2) to TRBJ2-2; D gene uncertain. Germline CDR1 reads LGHDT; CDR2 reads YNNKEL (reference sequence). V lost 4 bases to trimming and J lost 3 bases, with 6 bases between them. The CDR3 spans 13 residues. In nucleotides, the CDR3 is TGTGCCAGCAGCCCCGTAGACACCGGGGAGCTGTTTTTT. Its protein is CASSPVDTGELFF.

CDR3 sequence (DNA): TGTGCCAGCAGTCACGGGCCTCAAAGGAGAGGCTACACCTTC. Its protein is CASSHGPQRRGYTF. The chain joins TRBV28 to TRBJ1-2; D ambiguous. The germline V gene has CDR1 MDHEN and CDR2 SYDVKM. Trimming took off 5 bases at V and 8 bases at J, with 18 bases between the two ends. This CDR3 has 14 residues.

V and J are TRBV11-2 and TRBJ2-7, with TRBD2 identical over 9 bases. V shed 5 bases and J 5 bases; nucleotides not matched to a gene: 16. Germline assignment: CDR1 SGHAT and CDR2 FQNNGV. This CDR3 contains 17 residues. CDR3 protein: CASSALGAGGIKDEQYF. CDR3 nucleotides: TGTGCCAGCAGCGCCCTAGGAGCGGGAGGTATAAAGGACGAGCAGTACTTC.

The rearrangement joins TRBV29-1 to TRBJ1-1; D is unclear. Trimming removed 7 bases from V and 10 bases from J, with 19 bases in between. The length of the CDR3 is 12 residues. In germline, CDR1 is SQVTM, CDR2 ANQGSEA. This CDR3 is CSELTRAGVAFF. As DNA, the CDR3 is TGCAGCGAGCTTACACGGGCGGGTGTAGCTTTCTTT.

The rearrangement links TRBV2 to TRBJ1-5, with 10 positions matching TRBD1. Germline-derived CDR1 and CDR2 are SNHLY and FYNNEI. There are 15 residues in the CDR3. Unmatched junction bases numbered 10, after V lost 8 bases and J lost 6 bases. The CDR3 sequence: CASLRDRGFGQPQHF. CDR3 DNA: TGTGCCAGCCTCCGGGACAGGGGTTTCGGTCAGCCCCAGCATTTT.

The CDR3 DNA follows: TGCGCCAGCAGACGGGGACAGGGAGGAACTGAAGCTTTCTTT. This codes for CASRRGQGGTEAFF. This chain connects TRBV5-1 to TRBJ1-1, with TRBD1 matching over 9 bases. CDR3 size: 14 residues. With V trimmed by 5 bases and J by 5 bases, 7 bases remained unmatched. Germline loops: CDR1 SGHRS, CDR2 YFSETQ.

This chain uses TRBV21-1 with TRBJ1-2. TRBV21-1 counts as a pseudogene. The CDR3 is made up of 13 amino acids. DNA for the CDR3: TGTGCCAGCAGCAAAGTAGGGGGGAACGGCTACACCTTC. It is translated as CASSKVGGNGYTF.

The chain recombines TRBV20-1 with TRBJ2-7; D not certain. V shed 5 bases and J shed 5 bases, with 10 bases lying between them. CDR1 and CDR2 (germline): DFQATT, SNEGSKA (reference sequence). The CDR3 extends over 11 amino acids. CDR3 DNA sequence: TGCAGTGCTCGGCGAAGGGACGAGCAGTACTTC. Amino acid sequence: CSARRRDEQYF.

The rearrangement links TRBV6-1 to TRBJ1-3, with no clear D. V lost 3 bases and J 0 bases, leaving 9 bases between the germline ends. The CDR3 contains 15 residues. Germline-derived CDR1 and CDR2 are MNHNS and SASEGT. As DNA, the CDR3 is TGTGCCAGCAGTGACGTGGCGGTCTCTGGAAACACCATATATTTT. It encodes CASSDVAVSGNTIYF.

This chain connects TRBV6-5 to TRBJ1-1; D gene unclear. Germline CDR1 and CDR2: MNHEY and SVGAGI. The CDR3 is made up of 15 amino acids. The V and J ends lost 2 bases and 2 bases respectively, with 12 bases between them. CDR3 in DNA: TGTGCCAGCAGTTACAACGCGGAGGGAAACACTGAAGCTTTCTTT. Its protein product is CASSYNAEGNTEAFF.

This chain joins TRBV29-1 and TRBJ2-7; D may be TRBD1 (5 bases). The V end was cut by 0 bases, the J end by 6 bases, with 9 bases between. The CDR3 is 12 amino acids. Germline values: CDR1 SQVTM, CDR2 ANQGSEA. CDR3 sequence reads: CSVEDPGFEQYF. In DNA, the CDR3 is TGCAGCGTTGAAGATCCAGGGTTCGAGCAGTACTTC.

Here the CDR3 reads CASSRNGQGNQPQHF. The CDR3 nucleotides read TGTGCCAGCAGCCGAAATGGGCAGGGCAATCAGCCCCAGCATTTT. The chain combines TRBV13 with TRBJ1-5; D call uncertain. The CDR3 has 15 residues. The germline V and J ends were trimmed by 5 bases and 2 bases, with 13 bases remaining between them. CDR1 and CDR2 from the germline V gene are PRHDT and FYEKMQ (reference sequence).

V gene TRBV28 combines with J gene TRBJ2-1; D unresolved. This CDR3 has 12 residues. Germline lookup yields CDR1 MDHEN and CDR2 SYDVKM. Trimming removed 5 bases from V and 8 bases from J, with 10 bases in between. Here the CDR3 DNA reads TGTGCCAGCAGTCCCAACGCGGATGAGCAGTTCTTC. Its protein product is CASSPNADEQFF.

This sequence joins TRBV4-1 and TRBJ1-4; possible D gene TRBD1, 5 bases. The CDR3 contains 15 residues. Trimming removed 6 bases at V and 3 bases at J, with 14 bases between. Germline V gene lookup returns CDR1 MGHRA and CDR2 YSYEKL. CDR3 sequence (DNA): TGCGCCAGCAGGTACCCCCAGGGACCTAATGAAAAACTGTTTTTT. Protein: CASRYPQGPNEKLFF.

CDR3 loop: CASSRNGGEGNTEAFF. The CDR3 DNA sequence: TGCGCCAGCAGTCGAAATGGCGGGGAAGGAAACACTGAAGCTTTCTTT. The gene calls are TRBV23-1 and TRBJ1-1; no clear D gene. TRBV23-1 is flagged as an ORF with uncertain function. CDR3 length: 16 amino acids. The germline V and J ends were trimmed by 4 bases and 2 bases, with 17 bases remaining between them.

The gene calls are TRBV7-9 and TRBJ2-7; D perhaps matches TRBD2 (5 bases). CDR1 SEHNR and CDR2 FQNEAQ come from the germline V gene (reference sequence). Trimming shortened V by 4 bases and J by 9 bases, and 16 bases separated the two germline ends. The CDR3 runs 13 residues. CDR3 bases: TGTGCCAGCAGCTCCCCCGCGGGTTCTGTGCAGTACTTC. It specifies CASSSPAGSVQYF.